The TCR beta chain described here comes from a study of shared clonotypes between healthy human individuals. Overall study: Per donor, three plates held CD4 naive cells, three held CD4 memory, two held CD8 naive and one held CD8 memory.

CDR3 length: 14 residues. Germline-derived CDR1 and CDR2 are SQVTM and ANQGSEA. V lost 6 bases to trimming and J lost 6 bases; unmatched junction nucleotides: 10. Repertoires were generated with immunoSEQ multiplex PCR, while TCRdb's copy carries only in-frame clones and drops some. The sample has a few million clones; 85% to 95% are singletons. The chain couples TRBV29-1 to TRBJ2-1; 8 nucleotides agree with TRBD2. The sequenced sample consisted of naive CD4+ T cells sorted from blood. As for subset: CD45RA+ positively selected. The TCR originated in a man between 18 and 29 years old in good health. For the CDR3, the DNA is TGCAGCGTACGAACAGCGGGAGTCGGCAATGAGCAGTTCTTC. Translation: CSVRTAGVGNEQFF.